Listed below are T cell receptor beta chains from one sample, sequenced in a study of patients and donors after allogeneic stem cell transplantation. TCRdb re-derived calls from the RT-PCR reads in MiXCR, one entry per CDR3 protein. This table has 900,000 to 1,000,000 distinct CDR3 sequences, approximately 18% appearing once. The sequencing input was blood, either unsorted or a sorted T cell fraction (not recorded which). Every receptor here comes from a human donor who was either an allogeneic HSCT recipient or a stem cell or donor lymphocyte infusion donor (not recorded which). It is not recorded whose cells these are; they may come from a transplant donor. The CDR3 runs from the conserved cysteine through the conserved F or W. Fields, in order: J gene, V gene, CDR3 protein.

TRBJ2-7	TRBV20-1	CSARGGEASYEQYF
TRBJ2-2	TRBV6-4	CASTKTGTLSDGELFF
TRBJ1-4	TRBV18	CASSPVRRTEKLVF
TRBJ1-2	TRBV5-1	CASSLGQGADGYTF
TRBJ2-1	TRBV29-1	CSVLAGVVNEQFF
TRBJ2-1	TRBV30	CAWNWLAGADEQFF
TRBJ2-4	TRBV12-3/TRBV12-4	CASSLRDGRKAKNIQYF
TRBJ1-2	TRBV20-1	CSASPGTVGYTF
TRBJ1-2	TRBV24-1	CATSDPPNYGYTF
TRBJ1-2	TRBV19	CASNQETGQGISGYTF